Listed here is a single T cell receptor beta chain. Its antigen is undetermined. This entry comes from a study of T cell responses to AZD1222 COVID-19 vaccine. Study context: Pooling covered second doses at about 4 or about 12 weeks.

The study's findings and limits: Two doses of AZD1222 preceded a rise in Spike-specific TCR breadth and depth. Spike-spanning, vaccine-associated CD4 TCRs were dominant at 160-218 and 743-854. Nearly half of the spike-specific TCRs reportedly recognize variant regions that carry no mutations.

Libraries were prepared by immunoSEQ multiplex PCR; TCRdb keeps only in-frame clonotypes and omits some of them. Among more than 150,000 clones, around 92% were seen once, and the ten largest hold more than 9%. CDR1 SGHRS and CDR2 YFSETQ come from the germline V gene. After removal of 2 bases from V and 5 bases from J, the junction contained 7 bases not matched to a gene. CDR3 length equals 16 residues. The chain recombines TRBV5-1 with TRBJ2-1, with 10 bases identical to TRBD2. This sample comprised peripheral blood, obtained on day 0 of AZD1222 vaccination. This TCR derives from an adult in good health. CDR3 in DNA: TGCGCCAGCAGCTTTTTAGCGGGAGGTGGGGACAATGAGCAGTTCTTC. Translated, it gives CASSFLAGGGDNEQFF. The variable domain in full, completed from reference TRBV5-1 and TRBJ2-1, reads KAGVTQTPRYLIKTRGQQVTLSCSPISGHRSVSWYQQTPGQGLQFLFEYFSETQRNKGNFPGRFSGRQFSNSRSEMNVSTLELGDSALYLCASSFLAGGGDNEQFFGPGTRLTVL.